One sample yielded the 5 T cell receptor beta chains listed below, sequenced in a study of cytomegalovirus exposure and HLA in healthy donors. PCR primers comprised 60 Vbeta and 13 Jbeta primers. Measured with immunoSEQ multiplex PCR; TCRdb has only the in-frame clones, and not every one. The sample lists about 100,000 clones; around three quarters were seen once. The sequencing sample was made of PBMCs. The receptors shown here come from a female donor in good health and CMV-seropositive.

This sequence joins TRBV5-5 and TRBJ2-2; D might be TRBD1 (6 bases). The CDR3 totals 16 residues. Trimming pared 4 bases from V and 3 bases from J, leaving 16 bases between. CDR1 is SGHKS and CDR2 is YYEKEE in the germline V gene (reference sequence). The CDR3 DNA reads TGTGCCAGCAGCCCCAGGGGCCCACCCGACACCGGGGAGCTGTTTTTT. Encoded protein: CASSPRGPPDTGELFF.

V is TRBV5-4 and J is TRBJ1-2, with D unclear. Between the trimmed V and J ends, which lost 0 bases and 4 bases, there was a span of 4 bases. Germline V gene sequence: CDR1 SGHNT, CDR2 YYREEE (reference sequence). This CDR3 is built from 12 residues. The CDR3 spells CASSLDSYGYTF. The CDR3 nucleotides are TGTGCCAGCAGCTTGGACAGCTATGGCTACACCTTC.

This chain links TRBV2 with TRBJ1-4, with D hard to call. Germline V gene data show CDR1 as SNHLY and CDR2 as FYNNEI. The CDR3 length is 15 residues. V was clipped by 3 bases and J by 8 bases, with 16 bases between them. CDR3 loop: CASSEVLTTGEKLFF. Written as DNA, the CDR3 is TGTGCCAGCAGTGAGGTACTAACCACGGGGGAAAAACTGTTTTTT.

CDR3 nucleotide sequence: TGTGCCTGGAGTCGGGGGATCACAGATACGCAGTATTTT. Its protein product is CAWSRGITDTQYF. The chain couples TRBV30 to TRBJ2-3; a possible D gene is TRBD2 (6 bases). Deletions cut 2 bases from V and 2 bases from J, with 8 bases between. Germline CDR1 and CDR2: GTSNPN and SVGIG (reference sequence). CDR3 length: 13 residues.

The gene calls are TRBV6-1 and TRBJ1-1; D is unclear. The CDR3 is 14 residues long. V gave up 5 bases and J gave up 5 bases, with 15 bases separating them. Germline CDR1 is MNHNS and CDR2 is SASEGT. The CDR3 nucleotides read TGTGCCAGCAGTCCGAGACTCCCCGGGACTGAAGCTTTCTTT. This encodes CASSPRLPGTEAFF.